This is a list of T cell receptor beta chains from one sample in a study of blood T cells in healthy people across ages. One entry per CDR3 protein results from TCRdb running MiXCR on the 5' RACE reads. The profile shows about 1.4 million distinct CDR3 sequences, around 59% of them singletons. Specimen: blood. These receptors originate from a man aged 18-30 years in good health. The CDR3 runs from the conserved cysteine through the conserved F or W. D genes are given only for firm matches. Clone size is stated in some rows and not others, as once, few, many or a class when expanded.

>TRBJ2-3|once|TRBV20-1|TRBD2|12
CSASGGVGTQYF
TGCAGTGCTAGCGGGGGGGTGGGCACGCAGTATTTT
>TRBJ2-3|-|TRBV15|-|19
CATSKPTGLGVAATDTQYF
TGTGCCACCAGCAAGCCGACAGGGTTGGGGGTAGCGGCCACAGATACGCAGTATTTT
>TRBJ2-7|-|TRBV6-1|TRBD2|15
CATPSLAGGSYEQYF
TGTGCCACCCCTTCTTTAGCGGGGGGCTCCTACGAGCAGTACTTC
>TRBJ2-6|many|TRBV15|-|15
CATSREGAGANVLTF
TGTGCCACCAGCAGAGAGGGGGCTGGGGCCAACGTCCTGACTTTC
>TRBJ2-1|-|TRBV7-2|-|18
CASSLALGVLRIYNEQFF
TGTGCCAGCAGCTTAGCGTTAGGCGTCCTCCGAATCTACAATGAGCAGTTCTTC
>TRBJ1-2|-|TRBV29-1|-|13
CSVHGQWGYGYTF
TGCAGCGTACATGGACAATGGGGCTATGGCTACACCTTC
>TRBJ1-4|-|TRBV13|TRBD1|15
CASSSFGQGNEKLFF
TGTGCCAGCAGCTCCTTCGGACAGGGGAATGAAAAACTGTTTTTT
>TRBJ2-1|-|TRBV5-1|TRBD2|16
CASSSPSGSVYNEQFF
TGCGCCAGCAGCTCCCCTAGCGGGAGTGTCTACAATGAGCAGTTCTTC
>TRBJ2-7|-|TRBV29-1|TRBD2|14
CSVRLGTTSYEQYF
TGCAGCGTTCGCCTCGGGACTACCTCCTACGAGCAGTACTTC
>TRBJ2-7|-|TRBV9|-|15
CASSARLDGENEQYF
TGTGCCAGCAGCGCGAGACTAGACGGGGAGAATGAGCAGTACTTC
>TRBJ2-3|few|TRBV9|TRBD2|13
CASSESGGDTQYF
TGTGCCAGCAGCGAAAGCGGGGGCGATACGCAGTATTTT
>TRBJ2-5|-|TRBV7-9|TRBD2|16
CASSLTSGKLRETQYF
TGTGCCAGCAGCCTGACTAGCGGGAAACTACGGGAGACCCAGTACTTC
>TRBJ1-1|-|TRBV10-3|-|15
CAISGRGNMNTEAFF
TGTGCCATCAGTGGACGGGGGAACATGAACACTGAAGCTTTCTTT
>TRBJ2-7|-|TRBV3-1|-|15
CASSQEVDLPYEQYF
TGTGCCAGCAGCCAAGAGGTGGATCTCCCCTACGAGCAGTACTTC
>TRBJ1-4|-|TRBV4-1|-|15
CASRRTAATNEKLFF
TGCGCCAGCAGACGCACAGCCGCAACTAATGAAAAACTGTTTTTT
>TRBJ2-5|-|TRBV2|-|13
CASKNRDLETQYF
TGTGCCAGCAAGAATAGGGATTTGGAGACCCAGTACTTC
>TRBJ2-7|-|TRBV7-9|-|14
CASSSRSLYTEQYF
TGTGCCAGCAGCTCAAGGTCTCTCTACACCGAGCAGTACTTC
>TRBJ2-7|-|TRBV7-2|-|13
CASRPRTHNEQYF
TGTGCCAGCAGACCTAGGACCCACAATGAGCAGTACTTC
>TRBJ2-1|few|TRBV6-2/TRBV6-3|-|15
CASSHTTRSYNEQFF
TGTGCCAGCAGCCACACAACCCGCTCCTACAATGAGCAGTTCTTC
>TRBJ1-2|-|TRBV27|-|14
CASSPATGFYGYTF
TGTGCCAGCAGTCCGGCGACAGGTTTCTATGGCTACACCTTC